This TCR beta chain emerged from a study of T cells in Graves' hyperthyroidism and ophthalmopathy. Findings and caveats of the study: With a median lead of around 6.7 months before onset, the model predicted ophthalmopathy.

Of note for this clonotype: Its antigen remains unidentified.

The hyperthyroidism patients had all been newly diagnosed, and their disease duration was under 2 months. Their ages ranged from 18 to 65 years. CDR3 size: 15 residues. Germline CDR1 MNHEY, CDR2 SVGEGT. V lost 6 bases and J lost 1; bases outside the gene matches: 6. Researchers took RNA transcripts and amplified the TCR beta CDR3 regions from them. A set of HTBI primers served as the primers for a first-round RT-PCR of the TCR CDR3. TCRdb passed the multiplex PCR reads through MiXCR, listing each CDR3 protein once. This sample has roughly 630,000 distinct CDR3 sequences, with 15% to 17% found just once.

This clonotype was obtained from a young woman with Graves' hyperthyroidism. Sequenced: blood. V is TRBV6-2 or TRBV6-3 and J is TRBJ1-1, with 9 positions matching TRBD1. CDR3 amino acids: CASRDTGGKNTEAFF. CDR3 nucleotides: TGTGCCAGCAGAGACACAGGGGGCAAGAACACTGAAGCTTTCTTT.